This T cell receptor beta chain was profiled in a study of T cells after posttransplantation cyclophosphamide. Sequencing used immunoSEQ multiplex PCR; TCRdb keeps in-frame clones, though not all of them. The table shows 15,000 to 20,000 clones, with approximately 80% occurring only once. For this clone: As yet, its antigen is unknown.

Germline V gene lookup returns CDR1 SEHNR and CDR2 FQNEAQ (reference sequence). The CDR3 loop spans 17 amino acids. The V and J ends lost 2 bases and 3 bases, in that order; junction bases with no gene match: 11. Broader study findings: Blood and skin or GI T cell repertoires showed limited TRB overlap. Donor CD8+ memory clones often dominated recipient blood repertoires at later times. TRB clonality was highly associated with recipient CMV seropositivity and reactivation.

Sampled 1 year posttransplant, controls received myeloablative marrow transplants, methotrexate and a calcineurin inhibitor. The receptor comes from a male patient aged 25-45 years who received an allogeneic stem cell transplant from an unrelated donor, was CMV-positive, and had acute and chronic GVHD. Some T cells may be supplied by the graft donor. The V gene is TRBV7-9, the J gene TRBJ1-1, with 8 bases that match TRBD1. Here the sequenced sample was PBMCs, taken 410 to 450 days after allogeneic stem cell transplant with calcineurin inhibitor and methotrexate. CDR3: CASSLSQGASRYTEAFF. The CDR3 region has the DNA TGTGCCAGCAGCTTATCCCAGGGGGCGAGTAGGTACACTGAAGCTTTCTTT.